This T cell receptor (beta chain) was captured in a study of shared clonotypes between healthy human individuals. Study observations and caveats: Among donors, clonotype sharing was expected to be affected by sequencing depth.

About this clone: As yet, its antigen is unknown.

It was at deep level that the assay was run. Unsorted PBMC DNA went through sequencing on ten immunoSEQ deep assay plates. Clones were sequenced by immunoSEQ multiplex PCR, and TCRdb holds only the in-frame ones, with some missing. The table lists hundreds of thousands of clones, around 78% of them singletons. The germline gives CDR1 MGHRA, CDR2 YSYEKL. The CDR3 loop spans 17 amino acids. V was shortened by 4 bases and J by 1 base, with 19 bases between the two germline ends. The sequence was collected from a woman aged 35 to 49 in good health. Some clones in this sample may be carry-over from other donors' samples. The genes are TRBV4-1 and TRBJ1-1; no firm D call. Sequencing was carried out using PBMCs. The CDR3 spells CASSPVGRVPGNTEAFF. CDR3 in DNA: TGCGCCAGCAGCCCGGTCGGGCGGGTTCCTGGGAACACTGAAGCTTTCTTT.